This T cell receptor (beta chain) was recovered during a study of CD8+ T cells in alopecia areata. Looking at the study overall: Percent affected scalp area, the SALT score, rated treated patients' severity. Study findings and constraints: Normal scalp had lower clonality than lesional scalp, with alopecia totalis/universalis lesions showing this most strongly.

In germline, CDR1 is MNHEY, CDR2 SMNVEV (reference sequence). This CDR3 comprises 14 residues. V dropped 3 bases and J dropped 6; count of bases not matched to a gene: 3. Treatment reported: oral pan-JAK inhibitor, 5-10 mg twice daily. Researchers gathered lesional scalp punch biopsies and peripheral blood from patients with alopecia areata. PBMCs provided sorted CD4+ and CD8+ T cells. Investigators isolated RNA and reverse transcribed it into cDNA to act as the sequencing template. This table comes from immunoSEQ multiplex PCR, and its TCRdb copy is limited to in-frame clones, with some not included. The sample shows about 120,000 clones, approximately 59% of them seen only once. Comments on this clone: Its antigen remains unknown.

The sample consisted of CD8+ T cells sorted from blood, taken at week 4, from a patient treated with tofacitinib. The chain recombines TRBV27 with TRBJ1-5, with 9 bases aligning to TRBD1. This receptor was obtained from a human donor with alopecia areata. DNA of the CDR3: TGTGCCAGCAGTTTCCGGGACAGGGCTCAGCCCCAGCATTTT. As protein: CASSFRDRAQPQHF.